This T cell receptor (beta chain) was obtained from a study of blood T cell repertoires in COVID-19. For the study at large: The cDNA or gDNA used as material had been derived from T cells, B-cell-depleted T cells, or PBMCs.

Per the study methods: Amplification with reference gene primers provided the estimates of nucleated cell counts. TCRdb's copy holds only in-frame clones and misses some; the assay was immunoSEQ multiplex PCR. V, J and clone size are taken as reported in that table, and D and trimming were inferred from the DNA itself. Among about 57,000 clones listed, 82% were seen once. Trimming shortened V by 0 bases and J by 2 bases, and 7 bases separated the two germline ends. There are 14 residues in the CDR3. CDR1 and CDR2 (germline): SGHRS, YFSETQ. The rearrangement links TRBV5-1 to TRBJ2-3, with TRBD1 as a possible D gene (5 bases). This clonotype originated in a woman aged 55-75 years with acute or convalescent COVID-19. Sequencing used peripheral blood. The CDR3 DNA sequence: TGCGCCAGCAGCTTGGGACAGCTCACAGATACGCAGTATTTT. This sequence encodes CASSLGQLTDTQYF. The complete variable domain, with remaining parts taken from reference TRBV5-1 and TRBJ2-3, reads KAGVTQTPRYLIKTRGQQVTLSCSPISGHRSVSWYQQTPGQGLQFLFEYFSETQRNKGNFPGRFSGRQFSNSRSEMNVSTLELGDSALYLCASSLGQLTDTQYFGPGTRLTVL.